The T cell receptor beta chain described here comes from a study of T cell changes during pregnancy in multiple sclerosis. Here immunoSEQ multiplex PCR was the method, and the copy in TCRdb shows in-frame clones only, minus some. The sample carries around 77,000 clones, 90% to 95% recorded once. Germline V gene data show CDR1 as LNHDA and CDR2 as SQIVND (reference sequence). The CDR3 is 14 residues long. V lost 7 bases and J lost 4; bases outside the gene matches: 7. The chain links TRBV19 to TRBJ1-2; 9 bases map to TRBD1. The source was peripheral blood, collected in the third trimester of pregnancy. This receptor was obtained from a female donor in good health, enrolled as a control in a pregnancy study. The DNA for the CDR3 is TGTGCCAGTACTGTGGACAGGGGCAGCTATGGCTACACCTTC. Translation gives CASTVDRGSYGYTF.